A single sample is the source of the 14 T cell receptor beta chains below, sequenced in a study of OX40 agonist ivuxolimab in advanced cancers. The repertoire was sequenced with immunoSEQ multiplex PCR; TCRdb's copy has only in-frame clones and lacks some. The sample carries 35,000 to 50,000 clones, approximately 86% recorded once. The material sequenced was CD4+ or CD8+ T cells sorted from blood, taken in a trial of the OX40 agonist ivuxolimab. The receptors shown here come from an adult with an advanced solid tumor such as melanoma, head and neck, liver or kidney cancer.

This clone appeared a single time. The chain combines TRBV6-1 with TRBJ2-3; D gene unclear. The CDR3 has 14 residues. Per germline, CDR1 MNHNS and CDR2 SASEGT. Trimming pared 1 base from V and 6 bases from J, leaving 11 bases between. This chain's CDR3 is CASSEENSPDTQYF. The CDR3 coding sequence is TGTGCCAGCAGTGAAGAAAATAGTCCCGATACGCAGTATTTT.

The chain joins TRBV11-2 to TRBJ2-5, with D perhaps matching TRBD1 (6 bases). Trimming stripped 5 bases from V and 3 bases from J, with 13 bases between. This CDR3 has 14 amino acids. The germline gives CDR1 SGHAT, CDR2 FQNNGV. The CDR3 reads CASSTYGDKETQYF. The CDR3 DNA sequence: TGTGCCAGCAGCACATACGGGGACAAAGAGACCCAGTACTTC.

The chain uses TRBV7-9 and TRBJ2-3; TRBD2 matches 7 bases. This CDR3 region has 16 residues. After removal of 5 bases from V and 0 bases from J, the junction contained 8 bases not matched to a gene. From germline, CDR1 is SEHNR and CDR2 FQNEAQ (reference sequence). CDR3 nucleotide sequence: TGTGCCAGCAGCCCAAGGGCTAGCGGTAGCACAGATACGCAGTATTTT. Its protein is CASSPRASGSTDTQYF.

The V and J genes are TRBV5-1 and TRBJ2-1; 9 nucleotides match TRBD2. V shed 4 bases, J shed 7 bases, and the junction held 9 bases outside the gene matches. The germline V gene has CDR1 SGHRS and CDR2 YFSETQ. This CDR3 has 15 amino acids. CDR3 DNA: TGCGCCAGCAGCATTAGCGGGAGCCTGCAGAATGAGCAGTTCTTC. This encodes CASSISGSLQNEQFF.

This sequence joins TRBV7-9 and TRBJ1-6; D ambiguous. The CDR3 covers 13 residues. CDR1 is SEHNR, CDR2 FQNEAQ, per germline (reference sequence). Trimming left V 3 bases short and J 6 bases short, with 6 bases between. As DNA, the CDR3 is TGTGCCAGCAGCTTGTCCGTTAATTCACCCCTCCACTTT. This sequence encodes CASSLSVNSPLHF.

CDR3 sequence reads: CASSSAEAHEQFF. The CDR3 bases are TGTGCCAGCAGCTCCGCCGAGGCCCATGAGCAGTTCTTC. The chain joins TRBV7-9 to TRBJ2-1; D unresolved. Germline CDR1 and CDR2: SEHNR and FQNEAQ (reference sequence). The CDR3 sequence is 13 residues long. V gave up 4 bases and J gave up 8 bases, with 12 bases separating them.

V is TRBV27 and J is TRBJ1-4; 11 nucleotides line up with TRBD1. The germline gives CDR1 MNHEY, CDR2 SMNVEV (reference sequence). V dropped 6 bases and J dropped 2; count of bases not matched to a gene: 5. The CDR3 has 16 residues. The CDR3 region is CASRDRGHLTNEKLFF. CDR3 nucleotides: TGTGCCAGCAGGGACAGGGGGCACTTGACTAATGAAAAACTGTTTTTT.

The V and J genes are TRBV19 and TRBJ2-2; D unclear. The CDR3 loop spans 16 amino acids. The germline V and J ends were trimmed by 7 bases and 2 bases, with 17 bases remaining between them. Looked up from germline, CDR1 is LNHDA and CDR2 is SQIVND (reference sequence). DNA for the CDR3: TGTGCCAGTATTCCGTCCTCCGAAATAAACACCGGGGAGCTGTTTTTT. Amino acid sequence: CASIPSSEINTGELFF.

This chain connects TRBV25-1 to TRBJ2-3; D call uncertain. This CDR3 is built from 14 residues. Trimming removed 2 bases at V and 4 bases at J, with 10 bases between. Germline lookup yields CDR1 MGHDK and CDR2 SYGVNS. In DNA, the CDR3 is TGTGCCAGCAGTGAAATATCCCCCGCAGATACGCAGTATTTT. Translated: CASSEISPADTQYF.

The chain has TRBV5-5 and TRBJ1-3; weak D call: TRBD1 (5 bases). This CDR3 has 14 residues. The V gene's germline CDR1 is SGHKS and CDR2 YYEKEE (reference sequence). V shed 0 bases and J shed 3 bases, with 7 bases lying between them. The CDR3 DNA is TGTGCCAGCAGCTTGGTGACAGTTGGAAACACCATATATTTT. Translated, it gives CASSLVTVGNTIYF.

The rearrangement joins TRBV7-2 to TRBJ2-7, with a possible D match to TRBD1 (10 bases). The germline V gene has CDR1 SGHTA and CDR2 FQGNSA. The V and J ends lost 1 base and 2 bases respectively, with 24 bases between them. CDR3 size: 19 residues. CDR3 in amino acids: CASSLGTGGRGGRAYEQYF. Here the CDR3 DNA reads TGTGCCAGCAGCTTAGGGACAGGGGGGCGAGGCGGGAGGGCCTACGAGCAGTACTTC.

The chain combines TRBV5-4 with TRBJ2-1; perhaps D is TRBD1 or TRBD2 (6 bases each). Germline CDR1 and CDR2: SGHNT and YYREEE (reference sequence). The CDR3 contains 16 residues. Trimming stripped 3 bases from V and 3 bases from J, with 16 bases between. The CDR3 DNA is TGTGCCAGCAGCTCGCCGGACAAGGGGGGCTACAATGAGCAGTTCTTC. It codes for CASSSPDKGGYNEQFF.

The CDR3 bases are TGTGCCAGCAGCTTTGCGGACAGGGGGCGAGATGGCTACACCTTC. It encodes CASSFADRGRDGYTF. This chain connects TRBV7-9 to TRBJ1-2; 11 nucleotides align to TRBD1. The CDR3 is 15 amino acids. Trimming removed 3 bases from V and 6 bases from J; junction bases left unmatched: 6. The V gene's germline CDR1 is SEHNR and CDR2 FQNEAQ (reference sequence).

This clone appeared a single time. As DNA, the CDR3 is TGTGCCAGCAGTATCAATAGCGGGGGGGACGAGCAGTACTTC. Translating gives CASSINSGGDEQYF. This rearrangement joins TRBV13 to TRBJ2-7; 11 positions match TRBD2. This CDR3 has 14 residues. The V gene's germline CDR1 is PRHDT and CDR2 FYEKMQ (reference sequence). Unmatched junction bases numbered 6, after V lost 6 bases and J lost 5 bases.